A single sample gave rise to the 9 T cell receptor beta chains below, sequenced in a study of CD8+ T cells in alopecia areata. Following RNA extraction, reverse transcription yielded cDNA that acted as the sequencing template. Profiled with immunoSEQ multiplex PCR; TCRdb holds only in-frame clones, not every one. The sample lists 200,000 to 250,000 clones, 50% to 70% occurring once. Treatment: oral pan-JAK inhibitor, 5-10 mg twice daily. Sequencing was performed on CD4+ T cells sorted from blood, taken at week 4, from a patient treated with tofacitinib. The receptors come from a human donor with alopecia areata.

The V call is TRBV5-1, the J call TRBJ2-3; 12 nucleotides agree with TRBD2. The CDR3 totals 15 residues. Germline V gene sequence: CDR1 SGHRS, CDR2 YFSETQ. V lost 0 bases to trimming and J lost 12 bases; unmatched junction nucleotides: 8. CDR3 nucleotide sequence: TGCGCCAGCAGCTTGGAACTAGCGGGGGGTACCACACAGTATTTT. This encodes CASSLELAGGTTQYF.

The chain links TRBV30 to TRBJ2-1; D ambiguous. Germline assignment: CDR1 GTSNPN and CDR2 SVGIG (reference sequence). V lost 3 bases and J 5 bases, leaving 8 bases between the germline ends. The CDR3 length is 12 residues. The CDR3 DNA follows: TGTGCCTGGAGCCAATTGAACAATGAGCAGTTCTTC. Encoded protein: CAWSQLNNEQFF. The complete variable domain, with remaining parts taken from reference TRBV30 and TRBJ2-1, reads SQTIHQWPATLVQPVGSPLSLECTVEGTSNPNLYWYRQAAGRGLQLLFYSVGIGQISSEVPQNLSASRPQDRQFILSSKKLLLSDSGFYLCAWSQLNNEQFFGPGTRLTVL.

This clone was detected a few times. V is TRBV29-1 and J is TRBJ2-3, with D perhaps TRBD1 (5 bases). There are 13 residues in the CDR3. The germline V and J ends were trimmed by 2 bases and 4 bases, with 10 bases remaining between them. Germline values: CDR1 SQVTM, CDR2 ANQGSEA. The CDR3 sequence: CSVEIQGADTQYF. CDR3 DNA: TGCAGCGTTGAAATTCAGGGTGCAGATACGCAGTATTTT.

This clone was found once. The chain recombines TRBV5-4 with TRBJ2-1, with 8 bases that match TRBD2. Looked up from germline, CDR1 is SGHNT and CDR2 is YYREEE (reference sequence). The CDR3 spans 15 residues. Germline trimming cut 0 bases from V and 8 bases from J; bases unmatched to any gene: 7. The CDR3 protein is CASSLARAGGDEQFF. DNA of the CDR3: TGTGCCAGCAGCTTGGCACGGGCGGGGGGCGATGAGCAGTTCTTC.

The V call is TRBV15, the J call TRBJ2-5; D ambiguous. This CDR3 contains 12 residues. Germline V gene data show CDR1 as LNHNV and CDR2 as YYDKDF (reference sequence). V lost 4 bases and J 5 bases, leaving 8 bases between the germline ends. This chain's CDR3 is CATSTRQETQYF. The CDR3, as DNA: TGTGCCACCAGCACCCGGCAGGAGACCCAGTACTTC. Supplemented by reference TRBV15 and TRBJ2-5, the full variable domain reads DAMVIQNPRYQVTQFGKPVTLSCSQTLNHNVMYWYQQKSSQAPKLLFHYYDKDFNNEADTPDNFQSRRPNTSFCFLDIRSPGLGDTAMYLCATSTRQETQYFGPGTRLLVL.

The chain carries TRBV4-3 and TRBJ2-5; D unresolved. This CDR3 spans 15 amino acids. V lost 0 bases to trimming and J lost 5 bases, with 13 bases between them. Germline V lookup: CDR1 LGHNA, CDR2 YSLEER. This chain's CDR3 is CASSQDTHRSETQYF. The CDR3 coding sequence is TGCGCCAGCAGCCAAGATACTCATAGATCGGAGACCCAGTACTTC.

Written as DNA, the CDR3 is TGTGCCTGGAGTAGTCAGGGCTATGGCTACACCTTC. This gives the protein CAWSSQGYGYTF. This chain connects TRBV30 to TRBJ1-2, with D perhaps matching TRBD1 (5 bases). The CDR3 runs 12 residues. Trimming cost V 2 bases and J 4 bases, with 8 bases left between them. Per germline, CDR1 GTSNPN and CDR2 SVGIG (reference sequence).

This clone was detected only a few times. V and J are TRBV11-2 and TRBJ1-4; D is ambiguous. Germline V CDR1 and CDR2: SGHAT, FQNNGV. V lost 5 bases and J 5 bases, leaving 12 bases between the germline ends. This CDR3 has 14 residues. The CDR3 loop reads CASSPSGRNEKLFF. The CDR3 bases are TGTGCCAGCAGCCCATCGGGTAGGAATGAAAAACTGTTTTTT.

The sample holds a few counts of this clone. CDR3 DNA: TGTGCCAGTCGCAAACCGGGACAGGGGGGCACCGGGGAGCTGTTTTTT. This gives the protein CASRKPGQGGTGELFF. The chain links TRBV19 to TRBJ2-2; TRBD1 matches 11 bases. The CDR3 runs to 16 residues. With 8 bases clipped from V and 4 bases from J, the junction kept 9 bases outside the gene matches. Per the germline V gene, CDR1 is LNHDA and CDR2 is SQIVND (reference sequence).